The next 2 T cell receptor beta chains were all read from a single sample in a study of cytomegalovirus exposure and HLA in healthy donors. PCR employed 60 Vbeta and 13 Jbeta primers. Here immunoSEQ multiplex PCR was the method, and the copy in TCRdb shows in-frame clones only, minus some. The table has 150,000 or so clones, roughly 80% seen once. The sequenced sample was PBMCs. These TCRs come from a man aged 18 to 30 in good health and CMV-seropositive.

CDR3 loop: CGVREFGELFF. The CDR3 nucleotides are TGCGGGGTCCGGGAGTTCGGGGAGCTGTTTTTT. This chain links TRBV20-1 with TRBJ2-2, with a possible D match to TRBD2 (6 bases). The germline CDR1 and CDR2 sequences are DFQATT and SNEGSKA (reference sequence). The CDR3 totals 11 residues.

The gene calls are TRBV29-1 and TRBJ2-7, with 7 bases lining up with TRBD1. V was clipped by 7 bases and J by 5 bases; unmatched bases: 5. The CDR3 runs 11 residues. CDR1 SQVTM and CDR2 ANQGSEA come from the germline V gene. In DNA form, the CDR3 reads TGCAGCGGGCACAGGGGCCACGAGCAGTACTTC. Encoded protein: CSGHRGHEQYF.